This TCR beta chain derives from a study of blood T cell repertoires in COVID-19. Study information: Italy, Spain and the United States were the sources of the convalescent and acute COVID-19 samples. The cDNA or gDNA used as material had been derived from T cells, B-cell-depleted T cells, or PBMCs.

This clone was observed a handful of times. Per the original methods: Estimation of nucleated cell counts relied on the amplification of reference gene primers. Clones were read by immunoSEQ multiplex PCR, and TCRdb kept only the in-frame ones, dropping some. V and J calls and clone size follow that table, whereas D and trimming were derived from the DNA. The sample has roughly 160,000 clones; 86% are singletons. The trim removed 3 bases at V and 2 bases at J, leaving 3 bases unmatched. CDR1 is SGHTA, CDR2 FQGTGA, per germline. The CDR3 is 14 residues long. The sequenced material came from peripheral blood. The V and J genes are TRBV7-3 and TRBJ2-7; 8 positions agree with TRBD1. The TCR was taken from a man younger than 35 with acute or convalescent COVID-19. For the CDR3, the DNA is TGTGCCAGCAGCTTTGACAGGGGTCCCTACGAGCAGTACTTC. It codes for CASSFDRGPYEQYF.